This paragraph covers one T cell receptor (beta chain) sequence. Its antigen is currently unknown. TCRdb reprocessed the 5' RACE reads, keeping one entry per CDR3 protein, no DNA. This sample's table has roughly 150,000 distinct CDR3 sequences. CDR1 and CDR2 (germline): SQVTM, ANQGSEA. The CDR3 length is 14 residues. This specimen comes from a study of monozygotic twins with inflammatory bowel disease. General study findings and limits: No distinction between different T cell subtypes was possible. No detectable difference in repertoire similarity separated concordant from discordant twins, possibly as a result of limited power.

Blood (around 2.5 ml) was collected from every donor individually. Whole blood that had not undergone T cell sorting provided the isolated total RNA. Sequencing was carried out using blood. V is TRBV29-1 and J is TRBJ2-7. The TCR sequence derives from a human donor with ulcerative colitis or Crohn's disease, or a healthy co-twin of an affected twin (not recorded which). The CDR3 spells CSVESSPASNEQYF.